Listed below are T cell receptor beta chains from one sample, sequenced in a study of blood T cell repertoires in COVID-19. Assay: immunoSEQ multiplex PCR; the TCRdb copy retains only in-frame clones and omits some. Of approximately 74,000 clones listed, over 80% were seen once; the top ten hold roughly 2.5%. The sample comprised peripheral blood. These receptors came from a man older than 75 with active or convalescent COVID-19. The CDR3 runs from the conserved cysteine through the conserved F or W. D genes are given only for firm matches. Size is omitted from some rows. Given values are once, few, many or a class for expanded clones.

V: TRBV20-1; J: TRBJ1-2; D: -; size: -; DNA: TGCAGTGCGGTGGGCGGCTACACCTTC; CDR3: CSAVGGYTF
V: TRBV5-1; J: TRBJ1-3; D: TRBD1; size: -; DNA: TGCGCCAGCAGCCAAGCTGGACAGGGGGACACCATATATTTT; CDR3: CASSQAGQGDTIYF
V: TRBV4-1; J: TRBJ1-2; D: TRBD1; size: -; DNA: TGCGCCAGCAGCCAGATGACAGGGGCGTATGGCTACACCTTC; CDR3: CASSQMTGAYGYTF
V: TRBV7-6; J: TRBJ2-7; D: -; size: few; DNA: TGTGCCAGCAGACAAGGGACAAGGGAAAGGGCAAGAGAAAACGAGCAGTACTTC; CDR3: CASRQGTRERARENEQYF
V: TRBV2; J: TRBJ1-2; D: -; size: few; DNA: TGTGCCAGCAGGCGCGGGGAGCATGGCTACACCTTC; CDR3: CASRRGEHGYTF
V: TRBV4-1; J: TRBJ2-7; D: TRBD1; size: -; DNA: TGCGCCAGCAGCCAAGAGCGGGACAGGGTAAGCGAGCAGTACTTC; CDR3: CASSQERDRVSEQYF
V: TRBV7-2; J: TRBJ2-7; D: TRBD2; size: -; DNA: TGTGCCAGCAGCTTAGTATCTAGCGGGAGGGAGTACGAGCAGTACTTC; CDR3: CASSLVSSGREYEQYF
V: TRBV6-5; J: TRBJ2-7; D: -; size: -; DNA: TGTGCCAGCAGAGAGGGTCCTACGCCGGGGTACGAGCAGTACTTC; CDR3: CASREGPTPGYEQYF
V: TRBV2; J: TRBJ1-5; D: -; size: -; DNA: TGTGCCAGCAGTGAAGGGGTTGGCAGGGGTTATAGCAATCAGCCCCAGCATTTT; CDR3: CASSEGVGRGYSNQPQHF
V: TRBV29-1; J: TRBJ2-5; D: TRBD1; size: -; DNA: TGCAGCGTTGCCCTGGGGGCAGGGGGCTCCGAGACCCAGTACTTC; CDR3: CSVALGAGGSETQYF
V: TRBV7-2; J: TRBJ1-1; D: -; size: -; DNA: TGTGCCAGCAGCCTATACAGGGATTTAGGTTCGGCTTTCTTT; CDR3: CASSLYRDLGSAFF
V: TRBV4-1; J: TRBJ1-5; D: TRBD1; size: -; DNA: TGCGCCAGCAGCACACGAGGACAGGGAGGGCAGCCCCAGCATTTT; CDR3: CASSTRGQGGQPQHF
V: TRBV7-2; J: TRBJ2-7; D: TRBD1; size: -; DNA: TGTGCCAGCAGCCCCCGACAGGGACACGAGCAGTACTTC; CDR3: CASSPRQGHEQYF
V: TRBV5-1; J: TRBJ1-2; D: -; size: -; DNA: TGCGCCAGCAGCTTGGGGACAGCCAACTATGGCTACACCTTC; CDR3: CASSLGTANYGYTF
V: TRBV12-3/TRBV12-4; J: TRBJ1-4; D: -; size: once; DNA: TGTGCCAGCAGTCCCCCACCGGGGACAAGCCTGTTTTTT; CDR3: CASSPPPGTSLFF
V: TRBV19; J: TRBJ1-2; D: TRBD1; size: -; DNA: TGTGCCAGTAGTGCGACAGGGTCTGGCTATGGCTACACCTTC; CDR3: CASSATGSGYGYTF
V: TRBV18; J: TRBJ2-7; D: TRBD1; size: -; DNA: TGTGCCAGCTCACTCCCGGGACAGGGAACCTACGAGCAGTACTTC; CDR3: CASSLPGQGTYEQYF
V: TRBV7-8; J: TRBJ1-5; D: -; size: -; DNA: TGTGCCAGCAGCGCAGATACAGGGACCCGATCAGCCCAGCATTTT; CDR3: CASSADTGTRSAQHF
V: TRBV5-1; J: TRBJ1-4; D: TRBD1; size: -; DNA: TGCGCCAGCAGCAGAACAGGGGGCAAAGAAAAACTGTTTTTT; CDR3: CASSRTGGKEKLFF